This entry is about one T cell receptor (beta chain). The antigen this receptor binds is unknown. No base-level quality is on record; no much larger clone is a single base apart. Library preparation employed the immunoSEQ multiplex PCR assay. The multiplex PCR relied on a mix of 60 forward primers for TCR Vbeta segments and 13 reverse primers for TCR Jbeta segments. Amplification of the CDR3 region of rearranged TCR beta genes was performed with a multiplex PCR assay on genomic DNA. Amplified TCR beta libraries were sequenced as 87-base-pair reads on the Illumina HiSeq System. For the original study's pipeline: Across the 700 or so repertoires, a later analysis counted 80 million or so unique TCR beta chains, 9.5 million to 13 million of which were shared by at least two donors. Raw reads were error-corrected and collapsed into unique sequences by a nearest-neighbor algorithm in which closely related sequences were merged to remove PCR and sequencing errors. To assign V, D and J gene segments, CDR3 sequences were aligned to IMGT reference sequences. For a sequence to be retained, at least a six-nucleotide match to both a V gene segment and a J gene segment was required. Rearrangements were classified as productive when the CDR3 lacked stop codons and remained in frame with V and J, and all other rearrangements were classified as non-productive. Following IMGT convention, CDR3 was defined as the stretch from the second conserved V-encoded cysteine to the conserved J-encoded phenylalanine. The earlier analysis of 500 to 600 of the donors excluded sequences that lacked an unambiguous match to a single V gene segment. An earlier analysis of 500 to 700 of the donors classified V segments as functional when productive rearrangements were above 56.7% and as segregating when the standard deviation between donors was above 5%. A statistical classification framework was built for diagnosing cytomegalovirus status from the catalog of TCR beta chain sequences. V and J gene assignment, in a later analysis, came from comparing TCR nucleotide sequences with IMGT/GENE-DB human TR gene sequences. A later analysis assigned CDR3 sequences and most-parsimonious VDJ recombination scenarios with the TCRdist pipeline. In a later analysis, each TCR beta chain was defined by its CDR3 amino acid sequence together with its V-gene family, and reads without a unique V-gene family were excluded. In a later analysis, around 650 highly shared, low-generation-probability nucleotide sequences were removed to address suspected cross-contamination and a sequencing artifact. In a later analysis, a clonal expansion index was calculated for each public chain from normalized within-repertoire ranks of inferred template counts. In a later analysis, generation probabilities were computed using a VDJ recombination model fitted to out-of-frame rearrangements, and the results were checked against IGoR. In a later analysis, hypergeometric tests were used to score TCR-TCR, TCR-HLA and TCR-CMV co-occurrence, with a repertoire-size bias correction applied to TCR pairs. False discovery rates were estimated in a later analysis by permuting HLA or CMV assignments 20 times. In a later analysis, co-occurring TCRs were grouped using DBSCAN, and TCRdist sequence similarity was added for clustering within HLA-allele-positive subsets. Repertoires with fewer than 30,000 or more than 120,000 public chains were left out of co-occurrence clustering, as were five repertoires with anomalous nucleotide sharing. TCRdb took over this immuneACCESS table, retaining in-frame rearrangements with V and J assigned. Such tables are incomplete; in checked studies, under half of the missing clones stem from an unresolved V gene, and the remainder is unexplained. V and J calls and clone size are copied from that table; D and trimming were computed from the DNA. In this sample the table shows roughly 120,000 clones, around 80% of which occur a single time. Under 0.3% of the sample is taken by the ten largest.

The CDR3 runs 14 residues from the cysteine to the phenylalanine. The CDR3 DNA has 42 bases and is translated from base 1. The junction carries 15 bases between V and J, which are trimmed by 6 bases and 4 bases respectively. CDR1 and CDR2 are drawn from the germline V gene: MDHEN, SYDVKM. The entry originates in a study of cytomegalovirus exposure and HLA in healthy donors (dated by TCRdb to the late 2010s). With regard to the full study: According to an earlier analysis of around 600 of the donors, about 179 million T cells yielded 90 million to 140 million unique TCR beta sequences and 250 to 350 Gb of sequence data. Genome-wide SNP genotypes for about 65% of the 666 donors were used in a later genetic analysis, which treated that subset as a discovery cohort. The study aimed to test whether cataloging public T cell receptors could reveal signatures of past pathogen exposure. An earlier analysis of about 600 of the donors used high-throughput TCR beta sequencing to judge whether each TCR beta V gene segment behaved as functional or pseudogenic. Donor age, sex, ethnicity and CMV serostatus were compiled alongside the repertoire data. Of the 398 genotyped donors, roughly 80% fell in the genetic ancestry cluster associated with self-reported Caucasian donors. The number of donors typed differed by locus, with roughly 629-640 for A, B, C, DRB1 and DQB1, around 520 for DQA1, approximately 580 for DPA1, and some 450 for DPB1. A later analysis re-analyzed previously published TCR beta repertoires from approximately 670 donors and added high-resolution HLA genotyping to study TCR occurrence patterns. All discovery cohort repertoires had been generated on a single sequencing platform. The study combined high-throughput TCR immunosequencing, statistical association of individual TCRs with disease status, and machine learning to predict cytomegalovirus infection status. Among around 400 genotyped donors of the cohort, an average of around 250,000 unique TCR beta nucleotide sequences was sequenced per donor, of which roughly 17% were non-productive. HLA typing covered class I and class II loci at four-digit resolution. An early release that covered about 600 HLA-typed donors contained about 300 gigabases of sequencing data and 70 million to 100 million unique TCR sequences. The study used immunosequencing to profile the T cell repertoires of about 670 subjects and linked those repertoires to cytomegalovirus serostatus. A separate validation cohort of over a hundred different subjects was used in addition to the 666-subject first cohort. Because of strong linkage in the cohort, roughly five DR-DQ haplotypes were treated as single units for association and clustering. Rather than using new phenotypic data, the later analysis identified candidate immune exposures from TCR beta sequences and from how often those sequences occurred across donors.

In total, roughly 670 healthy bone marrow donors made up the cohort. All cohort members were sampled while nominally healthy, although unrecorded immune exposures were likely present. The donor was CMV seronegative and belonged to the group of 350 or so seronegative cohort members. Each donor provided a peripheral blood sample, and peripheral blood mononuclear cells were used for TCR beta sequencing. Genomic DNA extraction from the blood cell samples was performed with the Qiagen DNeasy Blood Extraction Kit. Study-wide findings and limitations: Because counts were too low, some 17 rarely observed V segments, including chromosome 9 orphons, were excluded from the earlier analysis of 500 to 700 of the donors. Assigning TCR associations to individual alleles was difficult when HLA alleles, especially DR and DQ, strongly co-occurred. Linkage disequilibrium might explain the correlated functional status among segregating V segments, but an unknown experimental factor could not be ruled out. CMV serostatus was the only immune exposure information available for the cohort. A later analysis found that TCR association rates varied across HLA loci, with DRB1 alleles showing the most associated TCRs and HLA-C alleles the fewest. In an earlier analysis of some 640 of the donors, most TCR beta V segments were observed in productive rearrangements about 87% or about 30% of the time, broadly matching IMGT annotations. Because the 87-base-pair reads could not distinguish some IMGT-functional V segments, including TRBV6-2 and TRBV6-3, those segments were excluded. In a later genetic analysis, fewer N-insertions in productive TCRs were reported among donors in an Asian-associated ancestry cluster than the approximately 670-donor mean. In a later analysis, some 18,000 TCR beta sequences were associated with specific HLA alleles at a false discovery rate of 0.05. A total of about 180 TCR beta chains were listed by the study as associated with cytomegalovirus. Three of the identified cytomegalovirus-associated TCR beta chains were confirmed in vitro to be specific for cytomegalovirus antigens. A later analysis found that HLA-associated TCR beta chains were more clonally expanded and had lower generation probabilities than equally common non-associated chains. Because HLA typing was unavailable for some donors at each locus, only the typed subset was used in association tests. In a later genetic analysis, a missense DCLRE1C variant was associated with V-gene and J-gene trimming of TCR beta chains, and the association was replicated in an independent cohort. A further reported finding was that TCR beta sequences accurately predicted the HLA-A and HLA-B alleles for most subjects in the first cohort. According to a later analysis, most CMV-associated TCR beta chains appeared to be HLA-restricted, and the HLA associations seemed to be driven largely by CMV exposure. The cohort was sequenced for TCR beta chains only, and without alpha or paired-chain data the features that could be detected were limited. Most TCR sequences were seen in very few donors, while some public TCRs were found in many individuals. In both the original and validation cohorts, the classifier was reported to diagnose cytomegalovirus status with high specificity and sensitivity. A cluster of highly shared sequence variants was judged likely to be a technical artifact of the sequencing pipeline. The presence/absence analyses assumed that sequencing depth was roughly uniform across donors, and that assumption may not be true. According to a later analysis, parvovirus B19, influenza, CMV and Epstein-Barr virus appeared linked to several top co-occurrence clusters. According to the authors, the approach could potentially be generalized to other disease states and immunological phenotypes.

The chain couples TRBV28 to TRBJ1-1; tentative D gene TRBD1, with 5 bases matching. The sample taken for sequencing was PBMCs. This TCR derives from a man aged 45-60 years in good health and CMV-seronegative. The CDR3 region reads CASSLSRDGTEAFF. The bases are TGTGCCAGCAGCCTTTCCAGGGATGGCACTGAAGCTTTCTTT.